The following is a T cell receptor beta chain sequence with its context. Its antigen is currently not known. One end of the junction does not line up with germline, which may come from a read error. The TCR beta CDR3 regions were amplified from the RNA transcripts. The TCR CDR3 was subjected to a first round of RT-PCR using the HTBI primer set and the Qiagen OneStep RT-PCR kit. Libraries were constructed in a second round of multiplex PCR, after which size selection and purification were carried out. Paired-end sequencing of the libraries was performed with 100 bp reads on an Illumina HiSeq2000. The paper's data handling went like this. SOAPnuke was used to process the raw data, with reads discarded if the reads contained adapters or uncalled bases, had a mean Phred below 15, or lacked an exact constant-primer or identifier match. COPE v1.2.5 was used to merge the high-quality paired reads, and each unique nucleotide sequence was defined as a clonotype. MiTCR v1.1 was used to align clonotypes to the IMGT TRBV, TRBD and TRBJ reference segments. The analysis was restricted to V-J combinations with a frequency above 0.0001, which together covered 99% to 99.2% of the repertoires. The TCS score was defined as F50 (clonal expansion) divided by E x V (chaos), with BLOSUM62-based TCRdist calculated between CDR3 peptides within each V-J. Welch's t-statistics and random forest reduced several hundred V-J features to 10 to 15, which were used in a naive Bayes classifier (R e1071). The Morisita-Horn index was used to measure how similar the thyroid and blood repertoires were. TCRdb reran the public reads through fastp at Q25 and MiXCR, keeping productive beta chains. Each entry merges the rows of one CDR3 protein and shows their most common DNA and genes. TCRdb's processing, not the authors', yielded these V and J calls. For this sample there are about 660,000 distinct CDR3 sequences; approximately 42% appear just once. The ten top clones hold less than 8.5% of the sample.

These data come from a study of T cells in Graves' hyperthyroidism and ophthalmopathy (dated by TCRdb to the late 2010s). Study-wide context: A discovery cohort of roughly 96 patients, roughly 45 with Graves' ophthalmopathy and 55 to 65 with stable Graves' hyperthyroidism, was used to find distinguishing TCR V-J signatures. Whether ophthalmopathy could be predicted prospectively was tested in an independent validation cohort made up of fewer than 20 hyperthyroidism patients plus 17 patients who later progressed to ophthalmopathy. For training and testing, the 80 to 100 patients in the discovery cohort were randomly divided in a 7:3 ratio. The study also compared thyroid tissue and blood T-cell repertoires from roughly 6 Graves' hyperthyroidism patients. After blood sampling, hyperthyroidism patients were treated with methimazole at a starting dose of 30 mg daily, and ophthalmopathy patients were treated with high-dose intravenous methylprednisolone. TCR Vbeta CDR3 sequencing of approximately 140 peripheral blood samples (approximately 44 ophthalmopathy, roughly 74 hyperthyroidism and roughly 17 progressor patients) is reported in the paper. Broad study findings and their caveats: No statistical method was used to set the sample size in advance, and investigators knew the group allocation. In validation, the model predicted progression to ophthalmopathy with roughly 66% sensitivity and around 72% specificity, a median of around 6.6 months before onset. A 13 V-J signature model separated ophthalmopathy from stable hyperthyroidism, with 87.88% sensitivity and 81.08% specificity in cross-validation and 80%/75% in testing. Blood samples also contained most of the expanded thyroid clonotypes (frequency above 0.001), which suggests that blood repertoires may reflect thyroid immune responses.

The germline V gene specifies MRHNA as CDR1 and SNTAGT as CDR2. The CDR3 numbers 11 residues from cysteine through phenylalanine. The retained sequence is limited to the CDR3, 33 bases, with the frame set at the first base. The study excluded patients with uncontrolled infections, other autoimmune diseases, pregnancy or lactation. Diagnoses were based on clinical symptoms, serum thyroxine and TRAb, thyroid ultrasound and orbital computed tomography. Total RNA was extracted with Trizol reagent, and quality was checked on an Agilent 2100 Bioanalyzer. This chain is built from TRBV6-4 and TRBJ1-5; the D segment cannot be called with confidence. The sequenced sample was peripheral blood or thyroid tissue (not recorded which). The receptor was derived from an adult man with Graves' disease, either hyperthyroidism or ophthalmopathy (not recorded which). Read as DNA, the sequence is TGTGCCATCAGTGCGCGGCAGCCCCAGCATTTT. Its protein is CAISARQPQHF.